The present T cell receptor beta chain was sequenced within a study of T cell changes during pregnancy in multiple sclerosis. V was cut by 3 bases and J by 0 bases, with 3 bases left in between. This CDR3 contains 12 residues. Germline lookup yields CDR1 ENHRY and CDR2 SYGVKD. Profiling relied on immunoSEQ multiplex PCR, and the TCRdb table lists in-frame clones only, not all of them. Of around 34,000 clones listed, approximately 90% were seen once; the top ten hold approximately 12%. Material: CD8+ T cells from peripheral blood mononuclear cells, obtained before pregnancy. This sequence was found in a female donor with multiple sclerosis, enrolled in a pregnancy study. The chain is built from TRBV10-3 and TRBJ2-7; D ambiguous. The CDR3 is CAISDISYEQYF. DNA for the CDR3: TGTGCCATCAGTGACATCTCCTACGAGCAGTACTTC.